These 20 T cell receptor beta chains originate from one sample sequenced in a study of identical twins. Via MiXCR, TCRdb re-called the 5' RACE reads, giving one row per CDR3 protein. The sample lists approximately 690,000 distinct CDR3 sequences, around 6% occurring once. Sequenced sample: naive T cells sorted from blood. All receptors derive from a young man in good health.

This clonotype was seen many times. This chain uses TRBV7-8 with TRBJ2-3, with a weak D call TRBD2 (6 bases). Germline V gene data show CDR1 as SGHVS and CDR2 as FQNEAQ. V lost 5 bases and J lost 0, with 18 bases in between. This CDR3 is 17 amino acids long. This CDR3 is CASSTARGTASTDTQYF. Written as DNA, the CDR3 is TGTGCCAGCAGCACCGCCCGGGGGACTGCTAGCACAGATACGCAGTATTTT.

Ten or more counts support this clonotype. The rearrangement joins TRBV29-1 to TRBJ2-2, with D hard to call. With 3 bases removed from V and 2 bases from J, the gap between germline ends came to 4 bases. The CDR3 spans 12 residues. Germline CDR1 and CDR2: SQVTM and ANQGSEA. CDR3 sequence: CSVDPNTGELFF. As DNA, the CDR3 is TGCAGCGTTGATCCAAACACCGGGGAGCTGTTTTTT.

This clonotype was counted at least ten times. In DNA form, the CDR3 reads TGTGCCAGCAGTTTCACAGGGCTGACCGGGGAGCTGTTTTTT. It specifies CASSFTGLTGELFF. The chain carries TRBV12-3 or TRBV12-4 and TRBJ2-2; D possibly corresponds to TRBD1 (6 bases). The V gene lost 3 bases and the J gene lost 5 bases, with 10 bases spanning the gap. CDR3 size: 14 residues.

This clonotype was found many times. This chain connects TRBV29-1 to TRBJ2-7; D call uncertain. Germline CDR1 is SQVTM and CDR2 is ANQGSEA. The length of the CDR3 is 12 residues. Between the trimmed V and J ends, which lost 5 bases and 3 bases, there was a span of 11 bases. CDR3 nucleotides: TGCAGCGTTCAGGTCGGAAGCTACGAGCAGTACGTC. It is translated as CSVQVGSYEQYV.

This clonotype appeared a few times. The V gene is TRBV3-1, the J gene TRBJ2-7, with TRBD2 identical over 9 bases. J gave up 5 bases and V 1 base, and 9 bases lay outside the gene matches. The CDR3 is made up of 16 amino acids. Germline CDR1 and CDR2: LGHDT and YNNKEL (reference sequence). CDR3 sequence: CASSQVGGAGGHEQYF. The CDR3 DNA is TGTGCCAGCAGCCAAGTAGGGGGAGCGGGAGGCCACGAGCAGTACTTC.

The chain has TRBV4-1 and TRBJ2-3, with TRBD2 matching over 8 bases. This CDR3 has 17 residues. The V segment lost 0 bases and the J segment 0 bases; nucleotides outside the gene matches: 5. Germline CDR1 reads MGHRA; CDR2 reads YSYEKL. This chain's CDR3 is CASSQDQTSGSTDTQYF. The CDR3 bases are TGCGCCAGCAGCCAAGATCAAACTAGCGGAAGCACAGATACGCAGTATTTT.

The rearrangement joins TRBV7-7 to TRBJ2-7; either TRBD1 or TRBD2 may supply D (5 bases each). There are 15 residues in the CDR3. Germline-derived CDR1 and CDR2 are SSHAT and FNYEAQ (reference sequence). V dropped 6 bases and J dropped 4 bases, with 19 bases sitting between them. The chain's CDR3 is CASSLLPGPQYEQYV. In nucleotides, the CDR3 is TGTGCCAGCAGTCTCCTTCCGGGACCGCAGTACGAGCAGTACGTC.

This clonotype was picked up a small number of times. The chain is built from TRBV18 and TRBJ2-7; D possibly corresponds to TRBD2 (6 bases). This CDR3 comprises 13 residues. The germline V gene has CDR1 KGHSH and CDR2 LQKENI. V was cut by 5 bases and J by 4 bases, with 12 bases left in between. In DNA, the CDR3 is TGTGCCAGCTCATTGGGACTCCAGTACGAGCAGTACGTC. It translates to CASSLGLQYEQYV.

The V and J genes are TRBV2 and TRBJ2-1; maybe TRBD2 (6 bases). V was pared by 3 bases and J by 1 base, with 10 bases between. Germline V gives CDR1 SNHLY, CDR2 FYNNEI. CDR3 size: 15 residues. The CDR3: CASSEGGESYNEQFF. The CDR3 DNA reads as TGTGCCAGCAGTGAGGGCGGGGAGTCCTACAATGAGCAGTTCTTC. The full variable domain, its missing parts supplied by reference TRBV2 and TRBJ2-1, is EPEVTQTPSHQVTQMGQEVILRCVPISNHLYFYWYRQILGQKVEFLVSFYNNEISEKSEIFDDQFSVERPDGSNFTLKIRSTKLEDSAMYFCASSEGGESYNEQFFGPGTRLTVL.

This clonotype was detected ten times or more. The chain uses TRBV6-5 and TRBJ2-2; 15 bases fit TRBD2. CDR3 length: 19 residues. Germline V gene data show CDR1 as MNHEY and CDR2 as SVGAGI. With V trimmed by 0 bases and J by 5 bases, 7 bases remained unmatched. This CDR3 reads CASSYSIPGLAGGTGELFF. CDR3 nucleotides: TGTGCCAGCAGTTACTCGATCCCTGGACTAGCGGGAGGGACCGGGGAGCTGTTTTTT.

In its sample, this clonotype was seen many times. At one end the junction does not follow the germline gene, possibly because of a read error. The J gene is TRBJ1-2, the V gene TRBV20-1, with no clear D. The CDR3 has 9 residues. Germline assignment: CDR1 DFQATT and CDR2 SNEGSKA (reference sequence). In DNA form, the CDR3 reads TGCAGTGCTAGTAGTCCCTGGGGCTTC. Translated: CSASSPWGF.

This clonotype was recorded many times. V gene TRBV5-1 combines with J gene TRBJ2-1; 8 bases match TRBD2. The CDR3 covers 17 residues. V lost 0 bases to trimming and J lost 7 bases; unmatched junction nucleotides: 12. CDR1 is SGHRS and CDR2 is YFSETQ in the germline V gene. CDR3 DNA: TGCGCCAGCAGCTTGGGTGAAGCGGGAGTTATCAAAAATGAGCAGTTCTTC. It specifies CASSLGEAGVIKNEQFF.

This clonotype was recorded many times. The chain uses TRBV4-2 and TRBJ2-5; no firm D call. CDR1 LGHNA and CDR2 YNFKEQ come from the germline V gene. V shed 0 bases and J shed 7 bases, with 3 bases lying between them. The CDR3 loop spans 11 amino acids. This CDR3 reads CASSQDRTQYF. The CDR3 bases are TGTGCCAGCAGCCAAGATCGGACCCAGTACTTC.

Ten or more counts support this clonotype. The rearrangement joins TRBV24-1 to TRBJ2-3; 10 bases match TRBD1. In germline, CDR1 is KGHDR, CDR2 SFDVKD. With 4 bases clipped from V and 4 bases from J, the junction kept 7 bases outside the gene matches. This CDR3 has 16 residues. CDR3 nucleotides: TGTGCCACCAGTGACCGCGGGACAGGGGAGCCAGATACGCAGTATTTT. Translation gives CATSDRGTGEPDTQYF.

The chain uses TRBV15 and TRBJ2-1, with a possible D match to TRBD2 (5 bases). Per germline, CDR1 LNHNV and CDR2 YYDKDF (reference sequence). Trimming stripped 4 bases from V and 0 bases from J, with 13 bases between. CDR3 length: 16 residues. Here the CDR3 reads CATSTDEGNSYNEQFF. CDR3 nucleotide sequence: TGTGCCACCAGCACCGACGAGGGAAACTCCTACAATGAGCAGTTCTTC. Full variable domain (remainder filled in from reference TRBV15 and TRBJ2-1): DAMVIQNPRYQVTQFGKPVTLSCSQTLNHNVMYWYQQKSSQAPKLLFHYYDKDFNNEADTPDNFQSRRPNTSFCFLDIRSPGLGDTAMYLCATSTDEGNSYNEQFFGPGTRLTVL.

The V and J genes are TRBV12-3 or TRBV12-4 and TRBJ2-3, with 7 positions matching TRBD1. This CDR3 has 16 amino acids. V dropped 2 bases and J dropped 7; count of bases not matched to a gene: 12. The CDR3 DNA reads as TGTGCCAGCAGTTTAAGGGGGCCGGTTGGGGGTTATACGCAGTATTTT. Its translation is CASSLRGPVGGYTQYF.

The chain recombines TRBV20-1 with TRBJ2-3, with unresolved D. Trimming took off 0 bases at V and 1 base at J, with 11 bases between the two ends. The germline V gene has CDR1 DFQATT and CDR2 SNEGSKA (reference sequence). This CDR3 comprises 15 residues. The CDR3 loop is CSARDPERGTDTQYF. The CDR3 nucleotides read TGCAGTGCTAGAGATCCGGAAAGGGGCACAGATACGCAGTATTTT.

This clonotype has a count of ten or more. The chain employs TRBV10-3 and TRBJ2-7, with 10 bases lining up with TRBD2. The CDR3 contains 14 residues. Germline values: CDR1 ENHRY, CDR2 SYGVKD. The CDR3: CAIGPAGGSYEQYF. In nucleotides, the CDR3 is TGTGCAATCGGTCCAGCGGGAGGGTCCTACGAGCAGTACTTC.

This clonotype was counted many times. V is TRBV24-1 and J is TRBJ2-1, with 12 positions matching TRBD2. The CDR3 runs 14 residues. Trimming took 6 bases from V and 9 from J; bases not matched to a gene: 5. CDR1 and CDR2 from the germline V gene are KGHDR and SFDVKD. CDR3 nucleotide sequence: TGTGCCACCAGTAGGACTAGCGGGATAGGTGAGCAGTTCTTC. It encodes CATSRTSGIGEQFF.

The gene calls are TRBV7-8 and TRBJ1-2; the D is unclear. Trimming shortened V by 3 bases and J by 4 bases, and 12 bases separated the two germline ends. This CDR3 has 14 amino acids. Germline V CDR1 and CDR2: SGHVS, FQNEAQ. The CDR3 nucleotides are TGTGCCAGCAGCTTCCTCCGGATGGGCTATGGCTACACCTTC. Its translation is CASSFLRMGYGYTF.